The clone carrying this TCR beta chain was found once. The CDR3 totals 13 residues. CDR1 GTSNPN and CDR2 SVGIG come from the germline V gene (reference sequence). V was cut by 4 bases and J by 3 bases, with 10 bases left in between. The data derive from a study of T cell changes during pregnancy in multiple sclerosis. This table comes from immunoSEQ multiplex PCR, and its TCRdb copy is limited to in-frame clones, with some not included. The profile shows approximately 97,000 clones, 90% of them singletons. The chain employs TRBV30 and TRBJ1-5; D ambiguous. The material was peripheral blood, obtained in the second trimester of pregnancy. The source is a female donor in good health, enrolled as a control in a pregnancy study. The CDR3 spells CAWTNGDNQPQHF. The CDR3 nucleotides read TGTGCCTGGACCAACGGGGACAATCAGCCCCAGCATTTT.